A selection of T cell receptor beta chains follows, all from one sample in a study of blood T cell repertoires in COVID-19. Libraries were prepared by immunoSEQ multiplex PCR; TCRdb keeps only in-frame clonotypes and omits some of them. The repertoire has fewer than 600,000 clones, roughly 90% of them found once; the top ten carry 1.8%. The sequenced material came from PBMCs or T cells enriched from blood (not recorded which). The receptor source for this set is a woman between 40 and 55 years old who had recovered from COVID-19. CDR3s include the opening cysteine and the closing phenylalanine or tryptophan. Each record gives: clone size, J gene, D gene, V gene, CDR3 DNA, CDR3 protein. A D gene is named only where the DNA matches it firmly. Clone size is shown for a subset of rows, as once, few, many or a class of expanded clone.

abundance: -
j_gene: TRBJ1-2
d_gene: TRBD1
v_gene: TRBV7-2
CDR3nt: TGTGCCAGCAGGCTACGACAGGGGGCAGGCTACACCTTC
CDR3aa: CASRLRQGAGYTF

abundance: -
j_gene: TRBJ1-5
d_gene: -
v_gene: TRBV13
CDR3nt: TGTGCCAGCAGCCGCGCGGGATTCAGCAATCAGCCCCAGCATTTT
CDR3aa: CASSRAGFSNQPQHF

abundance: -
j_gene: TRBJ2-2
d_gene: -
v_gene: TRBV9
CDR3nt: TGTGCCAGCAGCGTACAGGTGGACGGGGAGCTGTTTTTT
CDR3aa: CASSVQVDGELFF

abundance: few
j_gene: TRBJ2-3
d_gene: -
v_gene: TRBV27
CDR3nt: TGTGCCAGCAGCCAACTAAGGCGGGGAGTCGGCACAGATACGCAGTATTTT
CDR3aa: CASSQLRRGVGTDTQYF

abundance: -
j_gene: TRBJ1-3
d_gene: -
v_gene: TRBV9
CDR3nt: TGTGCCAGCAGCGCTATCCAGGGGTCTGGAAACACCATATATTTT
CDR3aa: CASSAIQGSGNTIYF

abundance: -
j_gene: TRBJ1-1
d_gene: -
v_gene: TRBV7-2
CDR3nt: TGTGCCAGCAGCACTACAGGGTGGGTTGACACTGAAGCTTTCTTT
CDR3aa: CASSTTGWVDTEAFF

abundance: once
j_gene: TRBJ2-7
d_gene: -
v_gene: TRBV6-5
CDR3nt: TGTGCCAGCAGCGGCCTTTCGGGAAGCAACTACGAGCAGTACTTC
CDR3aa: CASSGLSGSNYEQYF

abundance: -
j_gene: TRBJ1-3
d_gene: -
v_gene: TRBV25-1
CDR3nt: TGTGCCAGCAGTGCAGGGGCTGGAAACACCATATATTTT
CDR3aa: CASSAGAGNTIYF

abundance: -
j_gene: TRBJ2-3
d_gene: -
v_gene: TRBV20-1
CDR3nt: TGCAGTGCTAGTTGGGAGGGGGGAGATACGCAGTATTTT
CDR3aa: CSASWEGGDTQYF

abundance: few
j_gene: TRBJ1-6
d_gene: -
v_gene: TRBV30
CDR3nt: TGTGCCTGGAGCACTACAAATTCACCCCTCCACTTT
CDR3aa: CAWSTTNSPLHF

abundance: -
j_gene: TRBJ1-6
d_gene: TRBD1
v_gene: TRBV4-3
CDR3nt: TGCGCCAGCAGCCCAAAGGGACAGGGTGGTGATTCACCCCTCCACTTT
CDR3aa: CASSPKGQGGDSPLHF

abundance: -
j_gene: TRBJ1-6
d_gene: -
v_gene: TRBV30
CDR3nt: TGTGCCTGGAGAACCAGGGGCCCATATAATTCACCCCTCCACTTT
CDR3aa: CAWRTRGPYNSPLHF

abundance: -
j_gene: TRBJ2-2
d_gene: TRBD1
v_gene: TRBV9
CDR3nt: TGTGCCAGCGGAGACAGGGGGCTCACCGGGGAGCTGTTTTTT
CDR3aa: CASGDRGLTGELFF

abundance: -
j_gene: TRBJ2-3
d_gene: -
v_gene: TRBV27
CDR3nt: TGTGCCAGCAGTTTAGATCCAGGGGGGACAGATACGCAGTATTTT
CDR3aa: CASSLDPGGTDTQYF

abundance: once
j_gene: TRBJ2-1
d_gene: TRBD1
v_gene: TRBV7-9
CDR3nt: TGTGCCACACACTCGGGACAGGGGCCTAGCAGTACCTACAATGAGCAGTTCTTC
CDR3aa: CATHSGQGPSSTYNEQFF

abundance: -
j_gene: TRBJ2-1
d_gene: -
v_gene: TRBV11-2
CDR3nt: TGTGCCAGCAGCCCTGCGACCGGGTCCCCTTACAATGAGCAGTTCTTC
CDR3aa: CASSPATGSPYNEQFF

abundance: -
j_gene: TRBJ1-2
d_gene: -
v_gene: TRBV3-1/TRBV3-2
CDR3nt: TGTGCCAGCAGCCAAGATATGCGGGGGGGATATTATGGCTACACCTTC
CDR3aa: CASSQDMRGGYYGYTF

abundance: -
j_gene: TRBJ2-7
d_gene: TRBD1
v_gene: TRBV6-5
CDR3nt: TGTGCCAGCTCGCTCGGGACAGCCTCCTACGAGCAGTACTTC
CDR3aa: CASSLGTASYEQYF

abundance: -
j_gene: TRBJ1-2
d_gene: -
v_gene: TRBV2
CDR3nt: TGTGCCAGCAGTGAAGTGGCGGGGAACTATGGCTACACCTTC
CDR3aa: CASSEVAGNYGYTF

abundance: -
j_gene: TRBJ1-2
d_gene: -
v_gene: TRBV27
CDR3nt: TGTGCCAGCAGTTTATATGGACAGCCTGGCTACACCTTC
CDR3aa: CASSLYGQPGYTF

abundance: -
j_gene: TRBJ1-5
d_gene: -
v_gene: TRBV5-1
CDR3nt: TGCGCCAGCAGCTTGGGGCTAGATAAGCCCCAGCATTTT
CDR3aa: CASSLGLDKPQHF

abundance: -
j_gene: TRBJ2-1
d_gene: -
v_gene: TRBV7-2
CDR3nt: TGTGCCAGCAGCGTCTCAGCGGGTTCCTACAATGAGCAGTTCTTC
CDR3aa: CASSVSAGSYNEQFF

abundance: -
j_gene: TRBJ2-5
d_gene: -
v_gene: TRBV7-9
CDR3nt: TGTGCCAGCAGCTTAGGGGCAGGGGCGGAGACCCAGTACTTC
CDR3aa: CASSLGAGAETQYF

abundance: -
j_gene: TRBJ1-2
d_gene: -
v_gene: TRBV4-2
CDR3nt: TGTGCCAGCAGCCAAGATTTGAGGGTTAACTATGGCTACACCTTC
CDR3aa: CASSQDLRVNYGYTF

abundance: -
j_gene: TRBJ1-1
d_gene: -
v_gene: TRBV2
CDR3nt: TGTGCCAGCAAAGGACAGCAGAACACTGAAGCTTTCTTT
CDR3aa: CASKGQQNTEAFF

abundance: -
j_gene: TRBJ1-6
d_gene: -
v_gene: TRBV6-5
CDR3nt: TGTGCCAGCAGTCTTCTGAGGGGAGGGGATTCACCCCTCCACTTT
CDR3aa: CASSLLRGGDSPLHF

abundance: -
j_gene: TRBJ1-2
d_gene: -
v_gene: TRBV4-3
CDR3nt: TGCGCCAGCAGCCTAAGTCAGATCCCGGGACAAGAGGGCTACACCTTC
CDR3aa: CASSLSQIPGQEGYTF

abundance: -
j_gene: TRBJ2-3
d_gene: TRBD2
v_gene: TRBV7-9
CDR3nt: TGTGCCAGCAGCTCCGGGACTAGCTTTACGCAGTATTTT
CDR3aa: CASSSGTSFTQYF

abundance: -
j_gene: TRBJ1-4
d_gene: -
v_gene: TRBV5-1
CDR3nt: TGCGCCAGCAGCTTGGCAGGGGCTAATGAAAAACTGTTTTTT
CDR3aa: CASSLAGANEKLFF

abundance: once
j_gene: TRBJ2-7
d_gene: -
v_gene: TRBV4-3
CDR3nt: TGCGCCAGCAGCCAAGAAAGAGGGTCCTCTTACGAGCAGTACTTC
CDR3aa: CASSQERGSSYEQYF

abundance: -
j_gene: TRBJ2-5
d_gene: TRBD1
v_gene: TRBV19
CDR3nt: TGTGCCAGTAGTATAGGGGACAGAACCCAAGAGACCCAGTACTTC
CDR3aa: CASSIGDRTQETQYF

abundance: -
j_gene: TRBJ1-1
d_gene: TRBD1
v_gene: TRBV5-8
CDR3nt: TGTGCCAGCAGCTTGGGCGACAGGGACACTGAAGCTTTCTTT
CDR3aa: CASSLGDRDTEAFF

abundance: -
j_gene: TRBJ2-1
d_gene: -
v_gene: TRBV9
CDR3nt: TGTGCCAGCAGTGGACAATCCTCCTACAATGAGCAGTTCTTC
CDR3aa: CASSGQSSYNEQFF

abundance: -
j_gene: TRBJ1-1
d_gene: -
v_gene: TRBV4-1
CDR3nt: TGCGCCAGCAGCCAAGCTCCCGGCGGGGCTTCCGAAGCTTTCTTT
CDR3aa: CASSQAPGGASEAFF

abundance: -
j_gene: TRBJ2-4
d_gene: -
v_gene: TRBV2
CDR3nt: TGTGCCAGCAGTGAAGTCCGAGGCCCCAAAAACATTCAGTACTTC
CDR3aa: CASSEVRGPKNIQYF

abundance: -
j_gene: TRBJ2-2
d_gene: TRBD2
v_gene: TRBV19
CDR3nt: TGTGCCAGTAGTATAGATTATATGGGACTAGCGGCTAACACCGGGGAGCTGTTTTTT
CDR3aa: CASSIDYMGLAANTGELFF

abundance: -
j_gene: TRBJ1-1
d_gene: TRBD1
v_gene: TRBV7-8
CDR3nt: TGTGCCAGCAGCTTCTCCCAGGGGGTTAGTACTGAAGCTTTCTTT
CDR3aa: CASSFSQGVSTEAFF

abundance: -
j_gene: TRBJ2-1
d_gene: -
v_gene: TRBV29-1
CDR3nt: TGCAGCGTTGAGTTTAGCTCAAACACCTACAATGAGCAGTTCTTC
CDR3aa: CSVEFSSNTYNEQFF

abundance: -
j_gene: TRBJ2-5
d_gene: -
v_gene: TRBV7-2
CDR3nt: TGTGCCAGCAGCTTAGAGGGCGCGGTCCCGGGGTCCCAGTACTTC
CDR3aa: CASSLEGAVPGSQYF

abundance: -
j_gene: TRBJ1-3
d_gene: -
v_gene: TRBV27
CDR3nt: TGTGCCAGCAGAAGGACAGCTGGAAACACCATATATTTT
CDR3aa: CASRRTAGNTIYF